This T cell receptor beta chain was identified during a study of blood T cell repertoires in COVID-19 (dated by TCRdb to 2018 to 2021). Concerning the study at large: The collaborator samples originated in the United States, Italy and Spain and spanned the acute and convalescent phases of COVID-19. The material from the prospective study consisted of cDNA or gDNA derived from T cells, B-cell-depleted T cells, or PBMCs. The dataset comprised deeply sampled blood TCRbeta repertoires from subjects exposed to, actively infected with, or recovered from COVID-19. The repertoires were made available in a free public database intended to serve as a resource for research on the immune response to SARS-CoV-2. The samples were drawn from two sources: the first 160 participants of the ongoing ImmuneRACE study, and over 1,000 subjects contributed by 6 global collaborators. The sample metadata nearly always contained a de-identified subject ID, COVID-19 status, age in years and sex. HLA class I and class II types, where available, came from metadata supplied by the sample provider rather than from assay-based typing.

This clone was observed once. Its binding antigen is unknown. No clone much larger than this one lies a single base away; base qualities are absent. The collaborating institutions used their own protocols to collect whole blood in K2EDTA tubes. Collaborator samples were shipped for TCRbeta analysis as frozen whole blood, isolated PBMCs, or DNA extracted from either sample type. Study-wide findings and limitations: Clinical and demographic metadata were provided uncurated, with the amount varying by source and participant.

TCRbeta CDR3 regions were amplified from genomic DNA by means of the immunoSEQ Assay, a bias-controlled multiplex PCR. The source study handled its data this way. Nucleated cell counts per sample were estimated from amplification of reference gene primers within the assay. To quantify the absolute abundance of each unique TCRbeta CDR3 rearrangement, sequence reads were collapsed and filtered. Productive Simpson clonality was computed per sample as the square root of Simpson's diversity index over productive rearrangements. TCRdb obtained this table from immuneACCESS and retained in-frame rearrangements with V and J assigned. These tables miss some clones; where compared with another copy, unresolved V genes account for less than half of the shortfall, and the remainder is unexplained. The DNA was the basis for D and trimming; V, J and clone size are from that table. The sample yields over 85,000 clones; around 84% were counted once. The ten largest make up 4.5% of the sample.

From V the trimming removes 7 bases and from J it removes 4 bases, while the gene matches leave 15 bases of the junction unaccounted for. The CDR1 and CDR2 encoded by the germline V gene are ENHRY and SYGVKD. The CDR3 spans 17 residues, from the cysteine through the phenylalanine. Only the CDR3 part of the read is kept: 51 bases, read in frame from the first base. The chain couples TRBV10-3 to TRBJ2-3; 9 of the junction bases match TRBD2. Sequencing was done on a sample of peripheral blood. This receptor was obtained from a human donor in a cohort sampled during active COVID-19. The CDR3: CAIKMAASGGKSDTQYF. The DNA sequence is given as TGTGCCATCAAGATGGCGGCCAGCGGGGGGAAGTCAGATACGCAGTATTTT.